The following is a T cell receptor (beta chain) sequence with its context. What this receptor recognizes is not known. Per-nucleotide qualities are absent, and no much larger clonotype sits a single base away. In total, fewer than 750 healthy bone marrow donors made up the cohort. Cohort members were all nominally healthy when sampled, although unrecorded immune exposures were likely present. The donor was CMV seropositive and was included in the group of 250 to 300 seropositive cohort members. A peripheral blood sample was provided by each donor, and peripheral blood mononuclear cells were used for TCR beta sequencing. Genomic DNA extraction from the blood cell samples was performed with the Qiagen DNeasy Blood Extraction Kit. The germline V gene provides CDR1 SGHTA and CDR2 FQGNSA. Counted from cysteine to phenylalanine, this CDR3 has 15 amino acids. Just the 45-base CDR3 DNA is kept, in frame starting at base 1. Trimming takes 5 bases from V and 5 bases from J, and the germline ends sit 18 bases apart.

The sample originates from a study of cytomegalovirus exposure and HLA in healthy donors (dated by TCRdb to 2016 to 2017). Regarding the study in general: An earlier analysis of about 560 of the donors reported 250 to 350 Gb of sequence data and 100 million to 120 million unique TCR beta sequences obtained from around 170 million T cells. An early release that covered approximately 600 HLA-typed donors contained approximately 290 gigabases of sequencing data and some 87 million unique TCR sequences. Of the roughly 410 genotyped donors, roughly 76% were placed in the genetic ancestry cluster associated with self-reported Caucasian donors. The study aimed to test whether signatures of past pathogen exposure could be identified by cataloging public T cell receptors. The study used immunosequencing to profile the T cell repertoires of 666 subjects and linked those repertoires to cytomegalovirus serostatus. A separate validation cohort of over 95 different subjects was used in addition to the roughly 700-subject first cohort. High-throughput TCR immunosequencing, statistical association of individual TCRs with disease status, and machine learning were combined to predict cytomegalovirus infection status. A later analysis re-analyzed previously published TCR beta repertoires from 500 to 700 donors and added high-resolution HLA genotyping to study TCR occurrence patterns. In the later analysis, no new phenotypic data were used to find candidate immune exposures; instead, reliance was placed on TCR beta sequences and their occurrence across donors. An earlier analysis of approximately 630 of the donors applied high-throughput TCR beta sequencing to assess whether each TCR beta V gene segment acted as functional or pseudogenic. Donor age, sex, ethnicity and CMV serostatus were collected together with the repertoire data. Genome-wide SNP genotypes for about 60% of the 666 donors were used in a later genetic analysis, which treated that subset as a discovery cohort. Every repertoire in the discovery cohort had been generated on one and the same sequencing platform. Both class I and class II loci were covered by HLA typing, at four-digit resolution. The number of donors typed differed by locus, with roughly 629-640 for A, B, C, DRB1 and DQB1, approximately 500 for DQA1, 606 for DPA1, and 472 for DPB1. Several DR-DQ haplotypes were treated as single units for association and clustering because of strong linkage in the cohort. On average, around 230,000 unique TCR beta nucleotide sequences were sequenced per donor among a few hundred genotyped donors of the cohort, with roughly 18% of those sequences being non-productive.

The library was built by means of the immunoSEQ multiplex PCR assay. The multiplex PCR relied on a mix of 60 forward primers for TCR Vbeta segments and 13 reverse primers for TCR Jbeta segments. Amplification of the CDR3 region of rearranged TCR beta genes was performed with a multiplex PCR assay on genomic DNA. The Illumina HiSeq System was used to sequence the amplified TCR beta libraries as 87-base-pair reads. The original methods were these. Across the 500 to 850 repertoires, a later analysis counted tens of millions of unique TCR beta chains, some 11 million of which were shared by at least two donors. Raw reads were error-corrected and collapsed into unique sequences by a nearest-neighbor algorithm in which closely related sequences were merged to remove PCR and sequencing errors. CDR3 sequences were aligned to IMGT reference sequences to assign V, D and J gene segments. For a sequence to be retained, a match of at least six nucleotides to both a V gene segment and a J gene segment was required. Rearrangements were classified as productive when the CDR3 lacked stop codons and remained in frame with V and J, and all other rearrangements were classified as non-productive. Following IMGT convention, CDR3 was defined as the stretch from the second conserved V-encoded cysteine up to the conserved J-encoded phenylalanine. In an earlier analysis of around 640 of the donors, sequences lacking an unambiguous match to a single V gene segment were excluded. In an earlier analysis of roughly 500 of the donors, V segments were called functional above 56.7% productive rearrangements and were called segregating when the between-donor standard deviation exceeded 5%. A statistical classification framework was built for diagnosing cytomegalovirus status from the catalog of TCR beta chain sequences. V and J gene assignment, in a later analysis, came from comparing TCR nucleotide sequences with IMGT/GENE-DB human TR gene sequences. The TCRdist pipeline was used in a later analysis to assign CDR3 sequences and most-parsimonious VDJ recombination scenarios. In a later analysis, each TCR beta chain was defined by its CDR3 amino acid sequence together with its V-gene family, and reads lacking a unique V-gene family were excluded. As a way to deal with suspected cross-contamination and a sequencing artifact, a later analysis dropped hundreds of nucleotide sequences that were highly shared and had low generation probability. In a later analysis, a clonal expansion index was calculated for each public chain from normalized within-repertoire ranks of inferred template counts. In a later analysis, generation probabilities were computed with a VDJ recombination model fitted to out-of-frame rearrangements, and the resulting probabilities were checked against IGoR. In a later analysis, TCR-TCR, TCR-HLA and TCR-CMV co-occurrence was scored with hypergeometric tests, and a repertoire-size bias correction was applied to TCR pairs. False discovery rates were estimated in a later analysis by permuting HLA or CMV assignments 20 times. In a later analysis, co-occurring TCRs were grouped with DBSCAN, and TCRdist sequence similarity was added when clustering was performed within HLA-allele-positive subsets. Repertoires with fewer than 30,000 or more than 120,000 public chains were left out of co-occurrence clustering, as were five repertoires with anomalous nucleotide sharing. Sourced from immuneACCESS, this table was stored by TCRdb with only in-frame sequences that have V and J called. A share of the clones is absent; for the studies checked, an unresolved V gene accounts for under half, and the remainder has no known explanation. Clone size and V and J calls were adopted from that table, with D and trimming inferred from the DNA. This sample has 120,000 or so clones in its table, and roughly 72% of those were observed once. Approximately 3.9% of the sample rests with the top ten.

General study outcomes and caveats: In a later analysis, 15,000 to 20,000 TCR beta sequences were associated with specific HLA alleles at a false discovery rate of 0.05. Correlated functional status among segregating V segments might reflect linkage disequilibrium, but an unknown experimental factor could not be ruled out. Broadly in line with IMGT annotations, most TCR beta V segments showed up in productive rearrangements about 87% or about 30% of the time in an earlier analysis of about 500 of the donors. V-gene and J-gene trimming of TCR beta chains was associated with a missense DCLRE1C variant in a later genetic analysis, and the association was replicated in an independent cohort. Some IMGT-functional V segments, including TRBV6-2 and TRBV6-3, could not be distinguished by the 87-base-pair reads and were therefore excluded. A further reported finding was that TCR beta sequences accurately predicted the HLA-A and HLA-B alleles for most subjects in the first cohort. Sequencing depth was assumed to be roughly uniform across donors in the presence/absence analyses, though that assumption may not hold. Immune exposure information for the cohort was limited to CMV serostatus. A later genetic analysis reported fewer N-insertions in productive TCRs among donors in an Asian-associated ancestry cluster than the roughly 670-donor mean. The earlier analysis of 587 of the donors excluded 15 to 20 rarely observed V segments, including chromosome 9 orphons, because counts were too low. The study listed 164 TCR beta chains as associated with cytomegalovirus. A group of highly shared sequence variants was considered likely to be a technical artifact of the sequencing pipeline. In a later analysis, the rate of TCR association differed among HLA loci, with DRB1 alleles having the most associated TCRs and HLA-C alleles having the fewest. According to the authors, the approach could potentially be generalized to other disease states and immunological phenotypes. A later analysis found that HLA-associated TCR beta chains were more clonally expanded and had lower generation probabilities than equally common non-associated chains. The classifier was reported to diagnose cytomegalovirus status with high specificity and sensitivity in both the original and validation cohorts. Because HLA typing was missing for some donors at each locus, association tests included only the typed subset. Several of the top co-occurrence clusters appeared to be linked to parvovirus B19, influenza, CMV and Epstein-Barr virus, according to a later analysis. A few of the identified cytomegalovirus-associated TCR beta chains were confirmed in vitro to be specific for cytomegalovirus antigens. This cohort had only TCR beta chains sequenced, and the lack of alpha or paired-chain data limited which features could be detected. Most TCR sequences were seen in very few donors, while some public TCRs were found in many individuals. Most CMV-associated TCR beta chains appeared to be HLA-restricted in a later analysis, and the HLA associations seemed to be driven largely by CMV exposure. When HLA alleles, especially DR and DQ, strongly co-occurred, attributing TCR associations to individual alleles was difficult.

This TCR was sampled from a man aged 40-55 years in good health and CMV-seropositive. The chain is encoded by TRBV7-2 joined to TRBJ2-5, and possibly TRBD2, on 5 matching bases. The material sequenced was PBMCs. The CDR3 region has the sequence CASSPSPLVVETQYF. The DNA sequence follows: TGTGCCAGCAGCCCCTCACCACTAGTCGTCGAGACCCAGTACTTC.